Here is one TCR beta chain with its context. V dropped 4 bases and J dropped 1 base, with 10 bases sitting between them. The CDR3 consists of 14 residues. Germline CDR1 MNHEY, CDR2 SMNVEV (reference sequence). The record originates from a study of OX40 agonist ivuxolimab in advanced cancers. The data were produced by immunoSEQ multiplex PCR, yet TCRdb's version contains in-frame clones alone and is incomplete. The table lists about 80,000 clones, over 80% of them singletons. J is TRBJ1-1 and V is TRBV27; D call uncertain. The sample here was CD4+ or CD8+ T cells sorted from blood, taken in a trial of the OX40 agonist ivuxolimab. The TCR was taken from an adult with an advanced solid tumor such as melanoma, head and neck, liver or kidney cancer. The CDR3 DNA follows: TGTGCCAGCAGTTGGCCGGGTTCGAACACTGAAGCTTTCTTT. Its protein is CASSWPGSNTEAFF.